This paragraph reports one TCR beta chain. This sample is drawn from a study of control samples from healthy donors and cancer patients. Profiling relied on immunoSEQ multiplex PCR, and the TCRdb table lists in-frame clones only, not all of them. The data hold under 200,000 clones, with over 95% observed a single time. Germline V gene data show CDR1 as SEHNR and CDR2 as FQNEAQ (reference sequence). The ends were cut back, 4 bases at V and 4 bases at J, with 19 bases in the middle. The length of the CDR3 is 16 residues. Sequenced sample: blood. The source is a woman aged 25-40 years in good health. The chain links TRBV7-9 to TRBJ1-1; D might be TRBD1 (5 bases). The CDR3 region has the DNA TGTGCCAGCAGCTCCTTGGGGGGTCAGGTTGGCACTGAAGCTTTCTTT. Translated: CASSSLGGQVGTEAFF.